Sequencing of this T cell receptor beta chain was carried out in a study of early T cells in non-severe SARS-CoV-2 infection (dated by TCRdb to the early 2020s). Regarding the complete study: Because TCR sequencing was done on bulk RNA from unsorted whole blood, the alpha and beta chains could not be paired.

The germline V gene gives CDR1 as SGHTA and CDR2 as FQGNSA. The CDR3 goes from the cysteine to the phenylalanine over 16 residues. Just the 48-base CDR3 DNA is kept, in frame starting at base 1. The germline V end is reduced by 2 bases and the J end by 1 base; junction bases left unmatched: 5. The study was a case-control design nested within a healthcare worker cohort in London, UK, with weekly nasopharyngeal swab PCR tests and blood sampling. Healthcare workers were recruited between 23 and 31 March 2020, during the week of the UK lockdown, and were followed weekly for up to roughly 16 weeks. Libraries were made using 5' RACE. Sequencing used a NextSeq 500. Unique molecular identifiers were attached to individual cDNA molecules in the TCR library protocol so that sequencing error and PCR bias could be corrected. Both TCR alpha and beta chains were sequenced, and tight co-correlation was observed between alpha and beta sequence abundances in each sample. In the original analysis: Decombinator V4 was used to annotate TCR sequences for V gene, J gene and CDR3. TCRs were defined as expanded if a significant change between any two time points was detected under a Poisson model with p below 0.0001. TCR abundances were normalised to the total number of TCRs sequenced per sample and expressed as counts per million. TRAV1-2 paired with TRAJ12, TRAJ20 or TRAJ33 defined MAIT TCRs, while TRAV10 paired with TRAJ18 defined iNKT TCRs. A search of VDJdb, accessed on 1 November 2021, was run for TCRs annotated to CMV, EBV and SARS-CoV-2, with TCRs annotated for multiple antigens excluded. TCRdb reprocessed the public reads (quality trimming at Q25 with fastp, clone calling with MiXCR) and kept in-frame beta chains. Rows with one shared CDR3 protein collapse into an entry with the most common genes and DNA. The V and J calls were not made by the authors but by TCRdb's processing. The sample table lists 70,000 or so distinct CDR3 sequences, 9% to 15% of them with a count of one. More than 1.5% of the sample is taken by the ten largest.

This clonotype has only a few counts. Its antigen is currently not known. Base qualities are not at hand, and no much larger clone is one base apart. What the study reported, not specific to this receptor: VDJdb matching was skewed toward anti-spike CD8 responses and likely underestimated virus-specific expansions by missing private and CD4 specificities.

Sequenced sample: whole blood. Here the chain combines TRBV7-2 and TRBJ2-3; 8 bases in the junction line up with TRBD1. The receptor was isolated from an adult who was a healthcare worker with PCR-confirmed SARS-CoV-2 infection or an uninfected control (not recorded which). CDR3 loop: CASSLPGGEGTDTQYF. The nucleotides read TGTGCCAGCAGCTTACCAGGGGGCGAAGGCACAGATACGCAGTATTTT.